The entry below describes one T cell receptor beta chain. 60 Vbeta and 13 Jbeta primers were used in PCR. The table came from immunoSEQ multiplex PCR; TCRdb's copy has only in-frame clones and leaves some out. The sample holds about 130,000 clones, 10% seen once. These data originate in a study of cytomegalovirus exposure and HLA in healthy donors. The germline gives CDR1 ENHRY, CDR2 SYGVKD. Trimming removed 6 bases from V and 5 bases from J, with 14 bases in between. This CDR3 contains 13 residues. Sequenced sample: PBMCs. This TCR was recovered from a woman younger than 35 in good health and CMV-seropositive. J is TRBJ2-7 and V is TRBV10-3, with a weak D call TRBD1 (6 bases). CDR3 in DNA: TGTGCCATCAGCAGAACAGGGTCCAACGAGCAGTACTTC. Amino acid sequence: CAISRTGSNEQYF.